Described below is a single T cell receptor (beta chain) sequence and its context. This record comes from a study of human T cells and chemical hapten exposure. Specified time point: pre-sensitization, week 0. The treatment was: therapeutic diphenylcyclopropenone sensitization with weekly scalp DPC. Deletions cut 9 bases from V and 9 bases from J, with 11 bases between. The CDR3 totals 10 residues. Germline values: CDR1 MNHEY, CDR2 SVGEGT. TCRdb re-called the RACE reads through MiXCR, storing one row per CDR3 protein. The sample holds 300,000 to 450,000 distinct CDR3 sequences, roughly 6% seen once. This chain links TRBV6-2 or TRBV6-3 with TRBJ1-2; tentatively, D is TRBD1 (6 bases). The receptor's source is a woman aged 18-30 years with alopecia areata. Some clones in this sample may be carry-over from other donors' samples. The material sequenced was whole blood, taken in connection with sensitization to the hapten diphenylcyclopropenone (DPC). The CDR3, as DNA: TGTGCCAGTCTCAGGGGTAGCTACACCTTC. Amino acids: CASLRGSYTF.